This T cell receptor (beta chain) was obtained from a study of circulating and synovial CD4+ cells in juvenile arthritis. Study-wide findings and caveats: These blood cells shared more CDR3 sequences with synovium than bulk blood. Bulk blood CD4 samples held at least an order of magnitude more or fewer genomes than CPL. Measured synovium overlap likely understates the true shared repertoire.

TCRdb keeps only in-frame clones here, not all; method: immunoSEQ multiplex PCR. The sample shows fewer than 35,000 clones, 90% to 95% of them seen only once. Details on this clone: What it recognizes is unknown.

Germline V gene lookup returns CDR1 MDHEN and CDR2 SYDVKM. The ends were cut back, 2 bases at V and 4 bases at J, with 15 bases in the middle. The length of the CDR3 is 16 residues. What was sequenced was CD4+ T cells from blood. This chain uses TRBV28 with TRBJ1-5; D is possibly TRBD1 (5 bases). This clonotype originated in a human donor with juvenile idiopathic arthritis. CDR3 bases: TGTGCCAGCAGTTTAGATACAGGTCGAGCAAATCAGCCCCAGCATTTT. Amino acid sequence: CASSLDTGRANQPQHF.